The present T cell receptor (beta chain) was sequenced within a study of cytomegalovirus exposure and HLA in healthy donors. Study in general: The approximately 130 validation repertoires matched the approximately 700 first-cohort repertoires in platform, a later analysis reported.

Findings and limits, study-wide: Most observed TCR sequences were rare, whereas some public TCRs were detected in many donors.

The CDR3 is made up of 16 amino acids. CDR1 is MNHEY and CDR2 is SMNVEV in the germline V gene (reference sequence). J was trimmed by 3 bases and V by 5 bases; bases with no gene match: 6. In the case of this clone: The antigen remains undetermined.

The data were produced by immunoSEQ multiplex PCR, yet TCRdb's version contains in-frame clones alone and is incomplete. In the table there are fewer than 250,000 clones, roughly 83% of which are singletons. The TCR originated in a woman under 30 in good health and CMV-seronegative. The sequencing sample was made of PBMCs. V and J are TRBV27 and TRBJ2-1, with TRBD2 matching 11 bases. This CDR3 reads CASSPTGTSGYNEQFF. The DNA for the CDR3 is TGTGCCAGCAGTCCCACCGGGACTAGCGGCTACAATGAGCAGTTCTTC.